The 3 T cell receptor beta chains below come from one sample, sequenced in a study of blood T cell repertoires in COVID-19 (TCRdb year 2020). Receptor amplification or capture employed the immunoSEQ multiplex PCR assay. This immuneACCESS table, as held by TCRdb, lists in-frame sequences with V and J called but not all clones. Of the missing ones, under half trace to an unresolved V gene in checked studies; the others have no known cause. For this sample there are about 400,000 clones; roughly 88% appear just once. The top ten constitute roughly 1.9% of the sample. The sample taken for sequencing was PBMCs or T cells enriched from blood (not recorded which). These TCRs come from a woman aged 40 to 50 with acute COVID-19.

CDR3 nucleotide sequence: TGTGCCAGCAGCACTGGGCAGGTGAATGAAAAACTGTTTTTT. This sequence encodes CASSTGQVNEKLFF. The chain carries TRBV7-9 and TRBJ1-4; no clear D gene. The ends were cut back, 5 bases at V and 5 bases at J, with 12 bases in the middle. The CDR3 loop spans 14 amino acids. CDR1 and CDR2 (germline): SEHNR, FQNEAQ (reference sequence).

V gene TRBV10-1 combines with J gene TRBJ2-1; D perhaps matches TRBD1 (5 bases). Germline CDR1 reads WNHNN; CDR2 reads SYGVQD (reference sequence). CDR3 length: 17 residues. The germline V and J ends were trimmed by 3 bases and 2 bases, with 17 bases remaining between them. CDR3: CASSDGVGPFPYNEQFF. The CDR3 DNA follows: TGCGCCAGCAGTGATGGAGTGGGGCCTTTTCCCTACAATGAGCAGTTCTTC.

The chain combines TRBV5-4 with TRBJ1-1, with 7 bases lining up with TRBD1. The CDR3 spans 14 residues. Trimming took 0 bases from V and 4 from J; bases not matched to a gene: 3. Germline values: CDR1 SGHNT, CDR2 YYREEE (reference sequence). In DNA form, the CDR3 reads TGTGCCAGCAGCTTGGACAGGGGACCCACTGAAGCTTTCTTT. This codes for CASSLDRGPTEAFF.